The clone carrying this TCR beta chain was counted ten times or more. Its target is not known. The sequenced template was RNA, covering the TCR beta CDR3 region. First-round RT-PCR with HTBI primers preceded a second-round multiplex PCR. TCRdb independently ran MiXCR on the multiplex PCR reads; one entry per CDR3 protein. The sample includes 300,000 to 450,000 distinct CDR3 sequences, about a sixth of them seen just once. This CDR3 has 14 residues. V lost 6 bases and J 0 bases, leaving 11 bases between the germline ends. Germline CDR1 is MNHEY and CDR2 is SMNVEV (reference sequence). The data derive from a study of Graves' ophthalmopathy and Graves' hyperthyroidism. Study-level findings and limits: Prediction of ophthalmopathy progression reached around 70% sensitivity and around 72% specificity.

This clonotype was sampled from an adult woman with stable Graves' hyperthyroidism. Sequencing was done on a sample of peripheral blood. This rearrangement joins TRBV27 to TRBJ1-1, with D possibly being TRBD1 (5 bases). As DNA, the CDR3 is TGTGCCAGCAGGATAGCGACAGTGAACACTGAAGCTTTCTTT. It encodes CASRIATVNTEAFF.